This T cell receptor beta chain was identified in a study of identical twins. The CDR3 length is 15 residues. V trimming: 3 bases; J trimming: 3 bases; junction bases outside the gene matches: 8. The germline gives CDR1 SGHVS, CDR2 FQNEAQ. TCRdb reanalysed the 5' RACE reads using MiXCR and keeps one entry per CDR3 protein. The sample shows 350,000 or so distinct CDR3 sequences, approximately 10% of them seen only once. This clonotype was obtained from a woman aged 50 to 65 in good health. Sequenced material: naive T cells sorted from blood. This sequence joins TRBV7-8 and TRBJ2-7, with 7 bases aligning to TRBD1. The CDR3 reads CASSFSMGQHYEQYF. The CDR3 nucleotides read TGTGCCAGCAGCTTTTCTATGGGACAGCACTACGAGCAGTACTTC.